One and the same sample provided the 9 T cell receptor beta chains below, sequenced in a study of molecular identifiers for immune sequencing clone quantification. TCRdb reprocessed the PCR reads with MiXCR, giving one entry per CDR3 protein. The table records 10,000 or so distinct CDR3 sequences, around 20% of them present only once. The specimen sequenced was naive CD8+ T cells from blood, with Jurkat cell RNA spiked in. The subset here: FACS-sorted CD8+CD4-CCR7+CD45RA+ naive T cells. These receptors came from a human donor in good health. Some libraries in this study had Jurkat cell RNA spiked in.

The chain combines TRBV11-3 with TRBJ1-1, with D perhaps TRBD1 (5 bases). This CDR3 is 15 amino acids long. The germline V gene encodes CDR1 SGHNT and CDR2 YENEEA. Trimming cost V 6 bases and J 1 base, with 15 bases left between them. CDR3 DNA: TGTGCCAGCAGGCCCCGGGACGGACCGAACACTGAAGCTTTCTTT. Its translation: CASRPRDGPNTEAFF.

This clonotype is judged medium-sized. The chain couples TRBV7-9 to TRBJ2-7; tentatively, D is TRBD2 (5 bases). Germline values: CDR1 SEHNR, CDR2 FQNEAQ (reference sequence). The CDR3 runs 12 residues. V lost 5 bases, J lost 3 bases, and 8 bases lay in between. The CDR3 sequence: CASSDGVYEQYF. Written as DNA, the CDR3 is TGTGCCAGCAGCGACGGGGTCTACGAGCAGTACTTC.

By sample fraction, this clonotype is medium-sized. The chain is built from TRBV28 and TRBJ2-2; possibly TRBD2 for D (5 bases). The CDR3 spans 16 residues. Between the trimmed V and J ends, which lost 3 bases and 7 bases, there was a span of 18 bases. Germline values: CDR1 MDHEN, CDR2 SYDVKM. The CDR3 coding sequence is TGTGCCAGCAGTTTCTTATCCCGAGGGCTGGGCGGGGAGCTGTTTTTT. Amino acids: CASSFLSRGLGGELFF.

In this sample, this clonotype is medium-sized. The V and J genes are TRBV7-9 and TRBJ2-7; 11 positions agree with TRBD1. This CDR3 comprises 15 residues. Unmatched junction bases numbered 6, after V lost 3 bases and J lost 5 bases. The germline V gene has CDR1 SEHNR and CDR2 FQNEAQ (reference sequence). In DNA form, the CDR3 reads TGTGCCAGCAGCTTTTTGGACAGGGGGCTGGACGAGCAGTACTTC. Its translation is CASSFLDRGLDEQYF.

This clonotype was counted a few times. The V call is TRBV29-1, the J call TRBJ1-4; 8 nucleotides agree with TRBD1. This CDR3 has 14 residues. Germline values: CDR1 SQVTM, CDR2 ANQGSEA. J gave up 5 bases and V 7 bases, and 9 bases lay outside the gene matches. The CDR3 coding sequence is TGCAGCGCCGGAGCGGACAGGGTGAATGAAAAACTGTTTTTT. Translation gives CSAGADRVNEKLFF.

The table lists this clonotype with many counts. The chain combines TRBV21-1 with TRBJ1-1. TRBV21-1 is described as a pseudogene. The CDR3 length is 15 residues. The CDR3 loop reads CASSKLVNRWTEAFF. The CDR3, as DNA: TGTGCCAGCAGCAAACTCGTCAATCGCTGGACTGAAGCTTTCTTT.

Sample share makes this clonotype medium-sized. The chain carries TRBV28 and TRBJ2-1; 7 nucleotides match TRBD1. The CDR3 extends over 16 amino acids. The ends lost 6 bases at V and 3 bases at J; junction bases unmatched: 11. From germline, CDR1 is MDHEN and CDR2 SYDVKM. Written as DNA, the CDR3 is TGTGCCAGCAGCTTTGTCCCGACAGGGCTCTACAATGAGCAGTTCTTC. Translating gives CASSFVPTGLYNEQFF.

This clonotype is medium-sized (0.01 to 0.1%) within its sample. V usage is TRBV30 and J usage is TRBJ2-1, with 8 bases fitting TRBD2. The CDR3 is 14 amino acids. Per the germline V gene, CDR1 is GTSNPN and CDR2 is SVGIG (reference sequence). The V gene end was trimmed by 0 bases and the J gene end by 2 bases; junction bases not matched to a gene: 0. The DNA of the CDR3 is TGTGCCTGGAGTGTCGGGGGGGCCTACAATGAGCAGTTCTTC. Translation gives CAWSVGGAYNEQFF. The whole variable domain, remainder taken from reference TRBV30 and TRBJ2-1, is SQTIHQWPATLVQPVGSPLSLECTVEGTSNPNLYWYRQAAGRGLQLLFYSVGIGQISSEVPQNLSASRPQDRQFILSSKKLLLSDSGFYLCAWSVGGAYNEQFFGPGTRLTVL.

V and J are TRBV4-1 and TRBJ2-3; the match to TRBD2 covers 13 bases. The CDR3 is 16 amino acids. Germline V lookup: CDR1 MGHRA, CDR2 YSYEKL. V trimming: 2 bases; J trimming: 6 bases; junction bases outside the gene matches: 5. The CDR3 region is CASSQRLAGGLDTQYF. The DNA of the CDR3 is TGCGCCAGCAGCCAACGACTAGCGGGAGGTTTGGATACGCAGTATTTT.